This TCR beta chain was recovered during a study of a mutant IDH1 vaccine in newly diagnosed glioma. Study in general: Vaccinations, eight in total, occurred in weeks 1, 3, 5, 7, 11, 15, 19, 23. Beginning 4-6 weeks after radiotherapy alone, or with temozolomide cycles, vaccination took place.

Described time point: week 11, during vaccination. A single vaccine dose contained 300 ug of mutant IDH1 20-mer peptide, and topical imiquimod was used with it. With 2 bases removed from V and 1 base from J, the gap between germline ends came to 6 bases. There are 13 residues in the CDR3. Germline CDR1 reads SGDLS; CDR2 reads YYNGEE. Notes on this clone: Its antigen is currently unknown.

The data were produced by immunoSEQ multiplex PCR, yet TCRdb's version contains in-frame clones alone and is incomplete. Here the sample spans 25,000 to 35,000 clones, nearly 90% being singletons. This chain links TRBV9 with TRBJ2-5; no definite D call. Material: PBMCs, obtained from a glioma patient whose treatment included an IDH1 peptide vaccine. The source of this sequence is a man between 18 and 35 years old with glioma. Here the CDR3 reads CASSVGPQETQYF. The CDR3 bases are TGTGCCAGCAGCGTCGGGCCCCAAGAGACCCAGTACTTC.